The 18 T cell receptor beta chains presented below share a single source sample, sequenced in a study of OX40 agonist ivuxolimab in advanced cancers. The method was the immunoSEQ multiplex PCR assay. TCRdb holds this immuneACCESS table with in-frame rearrangements only. Some clones are missing; in checked studies, unresolved V genes explain under half, and the rest has no known cause. For this sample the table gives tens of thousands of clones, of which roughly 85% were detected only once. The ten most abundant clones make up approximately 4% of the sample. The sequencing used CD4+ or CD8+ T cells sorted from blood, collected in a trial of the OX40 agonist ivuxolimab. Receptors originate from an adult with an advanced solid tumor such as melanoma, head and neck, liver or kidney cancer.

This clone was observed a few times. J is TRBJ2-7 and V is TRBV5-4, with D possibly TRBD2 on 6 matching bases. This CDR3 comprises 16 residues. Between the trimmed V and J ends, which lost 0 bases and 3 bases, there was a span of 16 bases. Germline V gene lookup returns CDR1 SGHNT and CDR2 YYREEE (reference sequence). CDR3 nucleotides: TGTGCCAGCAGCTTGGCCCCCACGGAGGGCAGCTACGAGCAGTACTTC. It yields the protein CASSLAPTEGSYEQYF. Filled out from reference TRBV5-4 and TRBJ2-7, the complete variable domain reads ETGVTQSPTHLIKTRGQQVTLRCSSQSGHNTVSWYQQALGQGPQFIFQYYREEENGRGNFPPRFSGLQFPNYSSELNVNALELDDSALYLCASSLAPTEGSYEQYFGPGTRLTVT.

This chain links TRBV9 with TRBJ2-1; no reliable D call. Germline CDR1 reads SGDLS; CDR2 reads YYNGEE. CDR3 length: 13 amino acids. Trimming stripped 4 bases from V and 3 bases from J, with 8 bases between. The CDR3 nucleotides are TGTGCCAGCAGCAGGAGTCACTACAATGAGCAGTTCTTC. It encodes CASSRSHYNEQFF.

This chain joins TRBV9 and TRBJ1-1; TRBD1 agrees at 8 bases. This CDR3 is built from 15 residues. Germline CDR1 is SGDLS and CDR2 is YYNGEE. The trim removed 2 bases at V and 5 bases at J, leaving 8 bases unmatched. CDR3 residues: CASSVPPTGVTEAFF. The CDR3 DNA follows: TGTGCCAGCAGCGTCCCCCCGACAGGGGTGACTGAAGCTTTCTTT.

The chain links TRBV9 to TRBJ1-1, with D hard to call. V lost 3 bases to trimming and J lost 0 bases, with 12 bases between them. Germline V gene data show CDR1 as SGDLS and CDR2 as YYNGEE. The CDR3 extends over 15 amino acids. The CDR3 sequence: CASSAGGRMNTEAFF. The DNA of the CDR3 is TGTGCCAGCAGCGCAGGAGGACGGATGAACACTGAAGCTTTCTTT.

This chain links TRBV27 with TRBJ1-1, with D tentatively TRBD1 (5 bases). The CDR3 totals 12 residues. Germline assignment: CDR1 MNHEY and CDR2 SMNVEV (reference sequence). V was cut by 6 bases and J by 6 bases, with 11 bases left in between. CDR3 coding DNA: TGTGCCAGCAGGGGACCGGGTGCTGAAGCTTTCTTT. It is translated as CASRGPGAEAFF.

V usage is TRBV2 and J usage is TRBJ1-1, with unresolved D. V lost 4 bases to trimming and J lost 0 bases, with 9 bases between them. CDR3 length: 14 amino acids. Germline CDR1 is SNHLY and CDR2 is FYNNEI. In DNA form, the CDR3 reads TGTGCCAGCAGTGTTAACAGCATGAACACTGAAGCTTTCTTT. Protein sequence: CASSVNSMNTEAFF.

CDR3 nucleotide sequence: TGCGCCAGCAGCACGACAGTCCCGCAAGAGACCCAGTACTTC. This encodes CASSTTVPQETQYF. This chain links TRBV5-1 with TRBJ2-5, with D possibly matching TRBD1 (5 bases). Germline V gives CDR1 SGHRS, CDR2 YFSETQ. The V gene lost 4 bases and the J gene lost 2 bases, with 12 bases spanning the gap. The CDR3 runs to 14 residues.

The chain carries TRBV28 and TRBJ2-3; TRBD2 might be the D (6 bases). The CDR3 sequence is 12 residues long. Per germline, CDR1 MDHEN and CDR2 SYDVKM. The CDR3 here is CKVADSIDTQYF. CDR3 DNA: TGTAAAGTAGCGGACTCGATAGATACGCAGTATTTT.

The genes are TRBV6-5 and TRBJ2-7; no clear D. Trimming stripped 2 bases from V and 3 bases from J, with 8 bases between. CDR3 length equals 13 residues. Germline CDR1 is MNHEY and CDR2 is SVGAGI. The CDR3 bases are TGTGCCAGCAGTTACAATTGGGGCTACGAGCAGTACTTC. Translating it yields CASSYNWGYEQYF.

The chain uses TRBV28 and TRBJ2-2; D remains ambiguous. Between the trimmed V and J ends, which lost 7 bases and 0 bases, there was a span of 6 bases. CDR3 length: 13 amino acids. Germline CDR1 reads MDHEN; CDR2 reads SYDVKM. The CDR3 DNA is TGTGCCAGCACGATGGCGAACACCGGGGAGCTGTTTTTT. This gives the protein CASTMANTGELFF.

This chain uses TRBV6-5 with TRBJ1-6; D uncertain. The CDR3 spans 15 residues. Trimming cost V 6 bases and J 10 bases, with 19 bases left between them. Germline V gene sequence: CDR1 MNHEY, CDR2 SVGAGI. This chain's CDR3 is CASSQDGRLGSPLHF. In nucleotides, the CDR3 is TGTGCCAGCAGCCAGGACGGGAGGCTTGGGTCACCCCTCCACTTT.

This clone was seen just once. The V and J genes are TRBV28 and TRBJ2-1; D possibly matches TRBD1 or TRBD2 (6 bases each). The CDR3 totals 13 residues. V was trimmed by 2 bases and J by 8 bases, leaving 10 bases between them. CDR1 and CDR2 (germline): MDHEN, SYDVKM. The CDR3 spells CASSLGGHYEQFF. The CDR3 DNA reads as TGTGCCAGCAGTTTAGGGGGGCATTATGAGCAGTTCTTC. Based on the CDR3 plus reference TRBV28 and TRBJ2-1, the full variable domain is DVKVTQSSRYLVKRTGEKVFLECVQDMDHENMFWYRQDPGLGLRLIYFSYDVKMKEKGDIPEGYSVSREKKERFSLILESASTNQTSMYLCASSLGGHYEQFFGPGTRLTVL.

This clone was seen a handful of times. This chain links TRBV4-2 with TRBJ2-3; possibly TRBD2 for D (6 bases). CDR1 and CDR2 from the germline V gene are LGHNA and YNFKEQ. The CDR3 is 14 residues long. V was clipped by 6 bases and J by 5 bases, with 15 bases between them. The CDR3 here is CASRTGVVGDTQYF. In DNA, the CDR3 is TGTGCCAGCAGGACGGGAGTCGTTGGAGATACGCAGTATTTT.

J is TRBJ2-5 and V is TRBV9; no clear D gene. The CDR3 consists of 14 residues. CDR1 SGDLS and CDR2 YYNGEE come from the germline V gene. V gave up 0 bases and J gave up 0 bases, with 6 bases separating them. The CDR3 reads CASSVAQDQETQYF. CDR3 coding DNA: TGTGCCAGCAGCGTAGCGCAGGACCAAGAGACCCAGTACTTC.

V and J are TRBV19 and TRBJ2-3; 10 bases line up with TRBD2. CDR3 size: 16 residues. The germline V gene encodes CDR1 LNHDA and CDR2 SQIVND (reference sequence). The ends lost 6 bases at V and 6 bases at J; junction bases unmatched: 12. CDR3: CASSRGLAEGWDTQYF. As DNA, the CDR3 is TGTGCCAGTAGCCGTGGACTAGCGGAGGGCTGGGATACGCAGTATTTT.

The chain joins TRBV6-6 to TRBJ2-3; 8 bases are shared with TRBD1. Germline loops: CDR1 MNHNY, CDR2 SVGAGI (reference sequence). The CDR3 length is 15 residues. The V segment lost 6 bases and the J segment 3 bases; nucleotides outside the gene matches: 8. CDR3 loop: CASSATGEATDTQYF. The CDR3 region has the DNA TGTGCCAGCAGCGCGACAGGGGAGGCTACAGATACGCAGTATTTT.

The rearrangement links TRBV6-1 to TRBJ2-4; 8 bases match TRBD1. The CDR3 is 14 amino acids. The V segment lost 1 base and the J segment 4 bases; nucleotides outside the gene matches: 0. Germline CDR1 and CDR2: MNHNS and SASEGT. CDR3 DNA: TGTGCCAGCAGTGAAGGGACAGGGAAAAACATTCAGTACTTC. It encodes CASSEGTGKNIQYF.

The chain joins TRBV4-2 to TRBJ2-1; 11 bases match TRBD2. The length of the CDR3 is 15 residues. V gave up 3 bases and J gave up 4 bases; unmatched junction bases: 2. Germline V CDR1 and CDR2: LGHNA, YNFKEQ. As DNA, the CDR3 is TGTGCCAGCAGCCAGGGACTAGCGGATTACAATGAGCAGTTCTTC. Translated, it gives CASSQGLADYNEQFF.